This TCR beta chain was recorded in a study of siplizumab effects on memory and regulatory T cells. A word on this clone: Its target is unknown.

Trimming took 5 bases from V and 6 from J; bases not matched to a gene: 10. The germline V gene encodes CDR1 SGHVS and CDR2 FQNEAQ. The CDR3 is 15 residues long. Sequencing was performed with immunoSEQ multiplex PCR; in TCRdb, only in-frame clones are kept and a portion is missing. This table holds about 87,000 clones, more than 80% found once. Overall study results and limits: It seemed that naive T cells were more diverse than memory cells and were major contributors to the alloresponse. Alloreactive sequences from unstimulated CD4+ memory cells fell significantly with siplizumab. The Treg-derived share of mappable alloreactive CD4+ clones averaged approximately 71% with siplizumab and approximately 30% in controls. Naive-or-memory phenotypes were unassignable for roughly 75-95% of proliferating CD4+ or CD8+ clones.

The receptor was isolated from a human donor in good health. The V and J genes are TRBV7-8 and TRBJ2-7; 10 nucleotides align to TRBD2. The sequencing sample was made of CD4+ T cells sorted from blood. The CDR3 is CASSPWGSGRSEQYF. CDR3 coding DNA: TGTGCCAGCAGCCCCTGGGGTAGCGGGAGGAGCGAGCAGTACTTC.